The sequence of this T cell receptor beta chain was determined in a study of shared clonotypes between healthy human individuals (TCRdb year 2020). Describing the broader study: The cohort included three men and a couple of women between 18 and 49 years of age. To estimate repertoire size and how much clonotypes are shared between individuals, the study performed deep sequencing of blood TCR repertoires from 4 to 6 healthy adults. To increase sequencing depth and limit assay-specific biases, TCR repertoire library preparation and sequencing were carried out by different laboratories using diverse techniques. Between about 0.85 and 10 billion PBMCs per donor were obtained by leukapheresis. Paper-wide results and their limitations: Pairwise subsampling indicated that sequencing depth was expected to affect the degree of clonotype sharing among donors. The genetic and exposure-history diversity represented was limited by the small number of donors. Sampling was restricted to blood, and TCR repertoires in tissues likely differ from the TCR repertoires found in blood.

The CDR3 starts with the cysteine, ends with the phenylalanine, and has 13 residues. The only DNA kept is the CDR3, 39 bases in frame from the first base. CDR1 and CDR2 are read off the germline V gene as MDHEN and SYDVKM. Germline trimming amounts to 6 bases on V and 4 bases on J, with 3 as the count of junction bases outside the gene matches. TCR CDR3 regions were amplified from genomic DNA by multiplex PCR using the deep immunoSEQ assay. Extracted genomic DNA from each cell subset was spread evenly across all wells of several immunoSEQ 96-well plates, with each plate serving as a replicate. For unsorted PBMC, around 0.3 ug genomic DNA, equal to tens of thousands of T cell genomes, was loaded into each replicate PCR. Ten immunoSEQ deep assay plates were used to sequence unsorted PBMC genomic DNA. Purified libraries were measured with a Qubit 3.0 fluorometer, size-checked on a Bioanalyzer 2100, and measured again with the KAPA Library Quantification kit. Each immunoSEQ 96-well plate was sequenced on its own single-read 150-cycle Illumina NextSeq 550 flow cell. The authors' pipeline ran thus. Because the immunoSEQ output included only junctional sequences and no quality scores, the filtering could not be the same as the filtering used for full-length reads. To assign V/J genes and CDR3, sequences were annotated against IMGT germline references using PyIR, a Python wrapper for IgBLAST v1.9. Reads were removed for weak V/J assignments (E-value above 1e-6), missing CDR3, stop codons, out-of-frame junctions, or ambiguous translated residues. A V3J clonotype was defined by an identical inferred V gene, J gene, and CDR3 amino acid sequence. The percentage overlap between two repertoires was calculated by dividing the number of shared unique clonotypes by the size of the smaller repertoire. RTK rarefaction, the Chao1 estimator, and Recon v2.1 estimates of unobserved clonotypes were used to assess repertoire richness. TCRdb's version of the immuneACCESS table is confined to in-frame rearrangements and falls short of the full clone set. An unresolved V gene accounts for under half of the shortfall where checked; the remainder is of unknown origin. V, J and clone size are taken as reported in that table, and D and trimming were inferred from the DNA itself. In this sample the table shows about 100,000 clones, over 40% of which occur a single time. Roughly 16% of the sample lies in the top ten.

Healthy HIV-negative adults with no recently reported acute infections or vaccinations were included as donors. Only Caucasian adults living in Nashville, Tennessee, USA were represented among the donors. In the unsorted samples, 70 million to 95 million PBMCs were counted, and genomic DNA was extracted using the QIAamp DNA Blood Mini kit. Blood was obtained by leukapheresis, after which PBMCs were separated by Ficoll-Histopaque density gradient centrifugation and cryopreserved in liquid nitrogen vapor phase. The sample holds a few counts of this clone. The antigen this receptor binds is unknown. No base quality values were provided; no much bigger clone lies one nucleotide off.

The receptor was derived from a woman aged 40 to 50 in good health. Some clones in this sample may be carry-over from other donors' samples. The sample taken for sequencing was PBMCs. The V and J genes are TRBV28 and TRBJ1-5, with 7 bases aligning to TRBD1. The DNA sequence reads TGTGCCAGCAGACTACAGGGGAATCAGCCCCAGCATTTT. It is translated as CASRLQGNQPQHF.